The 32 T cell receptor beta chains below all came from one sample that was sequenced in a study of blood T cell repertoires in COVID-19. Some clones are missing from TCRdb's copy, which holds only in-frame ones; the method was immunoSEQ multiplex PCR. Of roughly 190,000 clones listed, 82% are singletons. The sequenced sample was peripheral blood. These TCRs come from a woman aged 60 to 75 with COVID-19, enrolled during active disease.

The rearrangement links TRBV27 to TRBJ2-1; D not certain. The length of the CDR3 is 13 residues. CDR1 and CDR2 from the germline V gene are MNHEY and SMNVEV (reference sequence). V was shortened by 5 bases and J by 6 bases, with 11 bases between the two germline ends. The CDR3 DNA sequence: TGTGCCAGCAGTAGAACTATCGGCAATGAGCAGTTCTTC. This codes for CASSRTIGNEQFF.

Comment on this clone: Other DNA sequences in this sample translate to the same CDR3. The CDR3 DNA follows: TGCGCCAGCAGCTTGCTAAGCGGGGAAGAGACCCAGTACTTC. Residues: CASSLLSGEETQYF. J is TRBJ2-5 and V is TRBV5-1; 7 positions match TRBD2. CDR1 is SGHRS and CDR2 is YFSETQ in the germline V gene. Germline trimming cut 1 base from V and 3 bases from J; bases unmatched to any gene: 3. The CDR3 contains 14 residues.

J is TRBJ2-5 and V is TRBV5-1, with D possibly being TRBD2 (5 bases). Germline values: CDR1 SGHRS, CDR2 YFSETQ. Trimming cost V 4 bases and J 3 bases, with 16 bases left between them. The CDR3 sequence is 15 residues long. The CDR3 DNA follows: TGCGCCAGCAGCCAGGTACGTCGGGAAGAAGAGACCCAGTACTTC. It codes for CASSQVRREEETQYF.

CDR3 DNA: TGTGCCAGCAGTAAATACATGAACACTGAAGCTTTCTTT. The encoded protein is CASSKYMNTEAFF. The rearrangement links TRBV2 to TRBJ1-1; D is undetermined. The germline V gene encodes CDR1 SNHLY and CDR2 FYNNEI. This CDR3 is 13 amino acids long. The V end lost 5 bases, the J end lost 0 bases, and 7 bases lay between the germline ends.

The CDR3 bases are TGTGCCAGCAGCTTAGGTTCAGGGGGCTTGACAAACACCATATATTTT. Its protein product is CASSLGSGGLTNTIYF. This chain links TRBV7-6 with TRBJ1-3, with 8 bases identical to TRBD1. Per the germline V gene, CDR1 is SGHVS and CDR2 is FNYEAQ. V lost 1 base, J lost 6 bases, and 8 bases stayed unmatched. This CDR3 contains 16 residues.

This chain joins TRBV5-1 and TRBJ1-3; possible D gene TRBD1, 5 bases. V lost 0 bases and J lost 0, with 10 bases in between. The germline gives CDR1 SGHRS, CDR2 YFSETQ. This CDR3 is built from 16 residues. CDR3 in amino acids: CASSLDRPSSGNTIYF. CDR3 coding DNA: TGCGCCAGCAGCTTGGACAGGCCGAGCTCTGGAAACACCATATATTTT.

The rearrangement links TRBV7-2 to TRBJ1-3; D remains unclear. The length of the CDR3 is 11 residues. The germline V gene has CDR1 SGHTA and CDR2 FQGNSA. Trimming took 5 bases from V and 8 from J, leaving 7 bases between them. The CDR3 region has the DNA TGTGCCAGCAGCCCTCGAGACACCATATATTTT. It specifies CASSPRDTIYF.

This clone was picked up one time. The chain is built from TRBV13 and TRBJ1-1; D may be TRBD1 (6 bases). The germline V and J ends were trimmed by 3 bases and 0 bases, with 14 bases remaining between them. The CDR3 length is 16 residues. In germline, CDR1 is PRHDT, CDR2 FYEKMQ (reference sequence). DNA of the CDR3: TGTGCCAGCAGCTTGGACAGAGCCCAAATGAACACTGAAGCTTTCTTT. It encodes CASSLDRAQMNTEAFF.

CDR3 bases: TGTGCCAGCAGTGGCCCAGGGGGAGAGACCCAGTACTTC. This sequence encodes CASSGPGGETQYF. This chain connects TRBV6-2 or TRBV6-3 to TRBJ2-5, with 7 bases identical to TRBD1. J gave up 4 bases and V 5 bases, and 4 bases lay outside the gene matches. There are 13 residues in the CDR3. Per germline, CDR1 MNHEY and CDR2 SVGEGT.

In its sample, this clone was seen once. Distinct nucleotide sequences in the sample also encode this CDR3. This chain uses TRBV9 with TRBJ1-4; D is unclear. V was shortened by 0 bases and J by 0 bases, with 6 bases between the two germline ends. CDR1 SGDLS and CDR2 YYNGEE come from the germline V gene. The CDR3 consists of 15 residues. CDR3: CASSVGGATNEKLFF. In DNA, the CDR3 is TGTGCCAGCAGCGTAGGCGGAGCAACTAATGAAAAACTGTTTTTT.

The CDR3 loop reads CASSPRTGDTGELFF. The CDR3 DNA follows: TGTGCCAGCAGTCCTCGGACAGGGGACACCGGGGAGCTGTTTTTT. The chain employs TRBV11-3 and TRBJ2-2; TRBD1 agrees at 9 bases. The CDR3 spans 15 residues. V was pared by 6 bases and J by 3 bases, with 5 bases of the junction left unmatched. Per the germline V gene, CDR1 is SGHNT and CDR2 is YENEEA.

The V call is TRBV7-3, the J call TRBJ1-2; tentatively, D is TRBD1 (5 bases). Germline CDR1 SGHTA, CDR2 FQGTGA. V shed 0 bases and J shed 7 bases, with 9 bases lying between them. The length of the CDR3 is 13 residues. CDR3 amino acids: CASSLTGRGGYTF. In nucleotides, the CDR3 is TGTGCCAGCAGCTTAACGGGAAGGGGTGGCTACACCTTC. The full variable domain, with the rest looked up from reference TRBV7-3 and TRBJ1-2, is GAGVSQTPSNKVTEKGKYVELRCDPISGHTALYWYRQSLGQGPEFLIYFQGTGAADDSGLPNDRFFAVRPEGSVSTLKIQRTERGDSAVYLCASSLTGRGGYTFGSGTRLTVV.

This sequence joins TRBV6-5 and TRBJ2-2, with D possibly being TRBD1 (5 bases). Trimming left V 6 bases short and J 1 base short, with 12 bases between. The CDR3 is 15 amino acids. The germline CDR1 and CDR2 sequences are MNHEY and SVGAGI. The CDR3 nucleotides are TGTGCCAGCAGCCCCACTACAGGGAACACCGGGGAGCTGTTTTTT. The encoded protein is CASSPTTGNTGELFF.

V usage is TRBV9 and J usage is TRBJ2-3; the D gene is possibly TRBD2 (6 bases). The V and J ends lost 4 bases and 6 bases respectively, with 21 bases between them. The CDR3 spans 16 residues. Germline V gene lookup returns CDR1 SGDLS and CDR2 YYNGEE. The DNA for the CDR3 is TGTGCCAGCAGCTCCGGGTCTAGCGATTGGGGGGATACGCAGTATTTT. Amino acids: CASSSGSSDWGDTQYF.

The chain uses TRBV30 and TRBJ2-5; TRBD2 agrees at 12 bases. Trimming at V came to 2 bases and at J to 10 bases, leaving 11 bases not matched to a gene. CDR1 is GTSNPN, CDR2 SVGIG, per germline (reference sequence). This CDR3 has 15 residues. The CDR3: CAWSQLLAGGGLQYF. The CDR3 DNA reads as TGTGCCTGGAGTCAGCTCCTAGCGGGAGGGGGACTCCAGTACTTC.

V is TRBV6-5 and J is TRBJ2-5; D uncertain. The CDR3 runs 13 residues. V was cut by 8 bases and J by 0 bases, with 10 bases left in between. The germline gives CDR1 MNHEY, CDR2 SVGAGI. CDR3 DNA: TGTGCCAGCTCTACGGGTTACCAAGAGACCCAGTACTTC. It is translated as CASSTGYQETQYF.

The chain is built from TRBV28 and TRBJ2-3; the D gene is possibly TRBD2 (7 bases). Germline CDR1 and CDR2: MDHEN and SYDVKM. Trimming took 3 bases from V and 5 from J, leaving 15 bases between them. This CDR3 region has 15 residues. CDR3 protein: CASSFTGGRGDTQYF. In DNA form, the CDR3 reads TGTGCCAGCAGTTTTACGGGGGGCCGGGGAGATACGCAGTATTTT.

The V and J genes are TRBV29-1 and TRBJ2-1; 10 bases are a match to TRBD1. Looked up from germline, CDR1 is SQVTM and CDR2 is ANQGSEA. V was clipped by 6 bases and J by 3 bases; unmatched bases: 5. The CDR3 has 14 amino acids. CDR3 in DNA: TGCAGCGTACAAGGACAGGGGGTCTACAATGAGCAGTTCTTC. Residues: CSVQGQGVYNEQFF.

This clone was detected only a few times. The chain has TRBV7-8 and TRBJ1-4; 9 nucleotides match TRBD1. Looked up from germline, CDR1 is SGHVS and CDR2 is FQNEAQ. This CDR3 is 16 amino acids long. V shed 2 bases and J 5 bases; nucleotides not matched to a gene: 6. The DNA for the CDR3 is TGTGCCAGCAGCTTAAGGGAAGACAGGGGGAATGAAAAACTGTTTTTT. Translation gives CASSLREDRGNEKLFF.

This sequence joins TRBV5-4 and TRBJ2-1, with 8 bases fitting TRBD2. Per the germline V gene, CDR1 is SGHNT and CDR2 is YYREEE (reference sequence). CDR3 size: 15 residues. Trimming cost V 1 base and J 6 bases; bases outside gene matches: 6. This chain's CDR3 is CASSLFSGKANEQFF. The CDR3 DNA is TGTGCCAGCAGCTTGTTTAGCGGGAAGGCCAATGAGCAGTTCTTC.

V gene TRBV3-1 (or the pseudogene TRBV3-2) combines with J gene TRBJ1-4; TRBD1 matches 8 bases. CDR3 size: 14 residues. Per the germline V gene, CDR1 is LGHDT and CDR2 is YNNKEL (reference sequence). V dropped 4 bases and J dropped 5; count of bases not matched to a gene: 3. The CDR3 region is CASSLRQGNEKLFF. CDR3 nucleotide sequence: TGTGCCAGCAGCCTCCGACAGGGGAATGAAAAACTGTTTTTT.

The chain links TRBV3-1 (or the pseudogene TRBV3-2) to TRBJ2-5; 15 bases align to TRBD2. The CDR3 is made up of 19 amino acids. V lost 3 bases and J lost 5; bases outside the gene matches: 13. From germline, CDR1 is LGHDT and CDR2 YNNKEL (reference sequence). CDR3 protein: CASSQIYRTSGGAGETQYF. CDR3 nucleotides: TGTGCCAGCAGCCAGATTTACCGGACTAGCGGGGGGGCCGGGGAGACCCAGTACTTC.

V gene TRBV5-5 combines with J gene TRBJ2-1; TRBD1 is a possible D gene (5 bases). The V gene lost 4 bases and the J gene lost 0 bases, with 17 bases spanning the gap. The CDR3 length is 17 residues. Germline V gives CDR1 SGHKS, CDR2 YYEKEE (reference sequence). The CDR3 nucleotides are TGTGCCAGCAGCCTCGGTTTGGGGCCAATCTCCTACAATGAGCAGTTCTTC. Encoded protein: CASSLGLGPISYNEQFF.

Here the CDR3 reads CASSLNAGGIDTQYF. CDR3 nucleotide sequence: TGTGCCAGCAGCTTAAACGCGGGGGGGATAGATACGCAGTATTTT. The chain couples TRBV7-2 to TRBJ2-3; 9 bases match TRBD2. The CDR3 is 15 residues long. The V segment lost 2 bases and the J segment 5 bases; nucleotides outside the gene matches: 5. Looked up from germline, CDR1 is SGHTA and CDR2 is FQGNSA. Combining the CDR3 with reference TRBV7-2 and TRBJ2-3 gives the whole variable domain GAGVSQSPSNKVTEKGKDVELRCDPISGHTALYWYRQSLGQGLEFLIYFQGNSAPDKSGLPSDRFSAERTGGSVSTLTIQRTQQEDSAVYLCASSLNAGGIDTQYFGPGTRLTVL.

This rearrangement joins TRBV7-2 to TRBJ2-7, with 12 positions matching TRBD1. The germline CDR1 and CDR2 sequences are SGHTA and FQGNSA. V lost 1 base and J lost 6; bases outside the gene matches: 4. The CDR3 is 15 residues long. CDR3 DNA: TGTGCCAGCAGCTTAGATGGGACAGGGGGCCGCGAGCAGTACTTC. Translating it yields CASSLDGTGGREQYF.

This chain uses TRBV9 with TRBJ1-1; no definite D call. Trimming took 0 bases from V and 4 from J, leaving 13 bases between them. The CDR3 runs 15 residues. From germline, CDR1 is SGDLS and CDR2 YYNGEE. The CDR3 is CASSVDRVRGTEAFF. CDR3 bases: TGTGCCAGCAGCGTAGATAGGGTTCGGGGCACTGAAGCTTTCTTT.

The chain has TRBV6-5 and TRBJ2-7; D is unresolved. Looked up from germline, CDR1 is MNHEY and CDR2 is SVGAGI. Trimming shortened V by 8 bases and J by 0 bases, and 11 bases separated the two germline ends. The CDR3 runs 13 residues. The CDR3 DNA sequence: TGTGCCAGCGAAAAACAGAGCTCCTACGAGCAGTACTTC. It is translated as CASEKQSSYEQYF.

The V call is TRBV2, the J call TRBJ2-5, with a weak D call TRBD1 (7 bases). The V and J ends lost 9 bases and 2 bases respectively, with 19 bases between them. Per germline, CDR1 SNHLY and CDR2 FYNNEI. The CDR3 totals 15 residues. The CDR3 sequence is CASHPQGGGQETQYF. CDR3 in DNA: TGTGCCAGTCATCCCCAGGGGGGAGGACAAGAGACCCAGTACTTC.

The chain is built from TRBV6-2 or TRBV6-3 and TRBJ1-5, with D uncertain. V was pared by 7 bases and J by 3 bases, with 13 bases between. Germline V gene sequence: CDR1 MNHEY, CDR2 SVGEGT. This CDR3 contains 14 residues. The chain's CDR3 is CASTPPGNNQPQHF. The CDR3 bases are TGTGCCAGCACCCCCCCAGGTAACAATCAGCCCCAGCATTTT.

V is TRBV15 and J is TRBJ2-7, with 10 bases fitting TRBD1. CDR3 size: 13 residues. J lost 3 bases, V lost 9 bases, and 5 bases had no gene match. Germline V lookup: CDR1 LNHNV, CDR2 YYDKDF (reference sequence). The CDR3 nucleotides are TGTGCCACGTCGACAGGGGGCAACTACGAGCAGTACTTC. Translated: CATSTGGNYEQYF.

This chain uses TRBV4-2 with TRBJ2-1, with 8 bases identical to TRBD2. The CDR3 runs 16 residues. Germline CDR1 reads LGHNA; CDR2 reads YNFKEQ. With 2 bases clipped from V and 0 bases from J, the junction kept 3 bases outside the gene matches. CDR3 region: CASSQTGTSSYNEQFF. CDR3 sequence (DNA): TGTGCCAGCAGCCAAACCGGGACTAGCTCCTACAATGAGCAGTTCTTC.

The CDR3 DNA is TGTGCCAGCTCCGGCAGGTTGTCGGTTAATTCACCCCTCCACTTT. It encodes CASSGRLSVNSPLHF. The chain combines TRBV18 with TRBJ1-6; no clear D gene. Trimming cost V 6 bases and J 6 bases, with 15 bases left between them. CDR3 length: 15 amino acids. Germline CDR1 KGHSH, CDR2 LQKENI.